What follows describes a single T cell receptor beta chain. Its antigen is not known. Germline loops: CDR1 LGHNA, CDR2 YSLEER. This CDR3 comprises 15 residues. V lost 3 bases to trimming and J lost 8 bases; unmatched junction nucleotides: 9. This sample was included in a study of cytomegalovirus exposure and HLA in healthy donors. Study-wide results and caveats: Prior analysis indicated that the majority of TCR beta V segments exhibited productivity approximately 90% or approximately 30% of the time.

Primers for the PCR totalled 60 Vbeta and 13 Jbeta. Here immunoSEQ multiplex PCR was the method, and the copy in TCRdb shows in-frame clones only, minus some. The sample holds under 150,000 clones, 65% to 90% seen once. This clonotype originated in a male donor in good health and CMV-seropositive. Sequencing was carried out using PBMCs. The chain joins TRBV4-3 to TRBJ2-1; 8 bases align to TRBD2. Written as DNA, the CDR3 is TGCGCCAGCAGCCACGAGCGGGAGATCTCGTATGAGCAGTTCTTC. It is translated as CASSHEREISYEQFF.